What follows are 21 T cell receptor beta chains derived from one specimen sequenced in a study of breast tumors, draining lymph nodes, adjacent tissues. TCRdb passed the multiplex PCR reads through MiXCR, listing each CDR3 protein once. Altogether 150,000 to 200,000 distinct CDR3 sequences are present, approximately 33% being singletons, with the ten largest covering approximately 4.2%. Breast cancer patients provided tissue from their axillary draining lymph nodes. The sequencing input was axillary lymph node tissue. All receptors derive from a female donor with breast cancer. Some clones in this sample may be carry-over from other donors' samples.

This clonotype was recorded many times. V is TRBV2 and J is TRBJ1-1; weak D call: TRBD1 (6 bases). Per the germline V gene, CDR1 is SNHLY and CDR2 is FYNNEI. The CDR3 consists of 15 residues. Trimming left V 8 bases short and J 4 bases short, with 20 bases between. CDR3 in amino acids: CASRPMTGVGTEAFF. CDR3 DNA: TGTGCCAGCCGTCCAATGACAGGCGTGGGCACTGAAGCTTTCTTT.

On this clonotype itself: A single base separates this from a much larger clone, so it may be a read error. This rearrangement joins TRBV13 to TRBJ2-7, with 10 bases that match TRBD1. CDR3 length: 16 residues. CDR1 and CDR2 from the germline V gene are PRHDT and FYEKMQ (reference sequence). The DNA of the CDR3 is TGTGCCAGCAGCCCCCGGACAGGGGGACCCTCCTACGAGCAGCACTTC. Amino acid sequence: CASSPRTGGPSYEQHF.

At least ten counts were recorded for this clonotype. The V gene is TRBV19, the J gene TRBJ1-3, with a tentative D call TRBD1 (5 bases). V lost 6 bases to trimming and J lost 0 bases, with 12 bases between them. The germline V gene has CDR1 LNHDA and CDR2 SQIVND (reference sequence). The CDR3 covers 15 residues. CDR3 bases: TGTGCCAGTAGGGTGGGACGGATCTCTGGAAACACCATATATTTT. Residues: CASRVGRISGNTIYF.

This clonotype came up many times. V and J are TRBV12-3 or TRBV12-4 and TRBJ2-1, with 11 bases matching TRBD2. The trim removed 11 bases at V and 6 bases at J, leaving 6 bases unmatched. CDR3 length: 13 amino acids. In DNA, the CDR3 is TGTGCCGGGACTAGCGGAGGGGGCAATGAGCAGTTCTTC. Translating it yields CAGTSGGGNEQFF.

At least ten counts were recorded for this clonotype. V is TRBV29-1 and J is TRBJ1-2, with D perhaps matching TRBD1 (6 bases). V was shortened by 7 bases and J by 4 bases, with 19 bases between the two germline ends. The CDR3 is 14 residues long. Looked up from germline, CDR1 is SQVTM and CDR2 is ANQGSEA. The CDR3 nucleotides are TGCAGCGCTTTCGTACACAGGGCCTCCTATGGCTACACCTTC. This gives the protein CSAFVHRASYGYTF.

The J gene is TRBJ2-1, the V gene TRBV6-5; possible D gene TRBD2, 7 bases. V was cut by 2 bases and J by 7 bases, with 21 bases left in between. The CDR3 spans 17 residues. From germline, CDR1 is MNHEY and CDR2 SVGAGI. The CDR3: CASSYTYPGGLTNEQFF. CDR3 coding DNA: TGTGCCAGCAGTTACACCTATCCGGGGGGCCTTACGAATGAGCAGTTCTTC.

This clonotype was recorded at least ten times. This chain joins TRBV29-1 and TRBJ1-2; D not resolved. This CDR3 comprises 11 residues. Trimming pared 4 bases from V and 12 bases from J, leaving 15 bases between. Per germline, CDR1 SQVTM and CDR2 ANQGSEA. The CDR3 DNA reads TGCAGCGTTGGCAAAGGGCTTGGGAACACCTTC. It specifies CSVGKGLGNTF.

Notes on this clonotype: Germline and junction disagree at one end, which may indicate a read error. DNA for the CDR3: TGTGCCGGCAGCTTAGCGGGGGTCAACACACGCCTCACACATTCGCAGTATTTT. It codes for CAGSLAGVNTRLTHSQYF. The chain employs TRBV7-2 and TRBJ2-3; 9 bases match TRBD2. The CDR3 has 18 residues. In germline, CDR1 is SGHTA, CDR2 FQGNSA.

The chain combines TRBV29-1 with TRBJ2-5; the match to TRBD2 covers 10 bases. The trim removed 6 bases at V and 5 bases at J, leaving 9 bases unmatched. The CDR3 length is 14 residues. Germline lookup yields CDR1 SQVTM and CDR2 ANQGSEA. CDR3 nucleotide sequence: TGCAGCGTCCGAGCGGGGGGGCTAGTTGAGACCCAGTACTTC. Translating it yields CSVRAGGLVETQYF.

The table lists this clonotype with many counts. V and J are TRBV2 and TRBJ2-3, with D unresolved. The CDR3 is 14 amino acids. Between the trimmed V and J ends, which lost 6 bases and 9 bases, there was a span of 19 bases. CDR1 and CDR2 from the germline V gene are SNHLY and FYNNEI. The CDR3, as DNA: TGTGCCAGCAGCCAAACCCTCGGAAATAAGACGCAGTATTTT. This translates into CASSQTLGNKTQYF.

This clonotype was counted ten times or more. The CDR3 DNA is TGCAGTGTCCGTCCGGGACTAGGGGGAAATGAGCAGTTCTTC. Protein product: CSVRPGLGGNEQFF. The chain recombines TRBV20-1 with TRBJ2-1; 8 bases fit TRBD2. The CDR3 sequence is 14 residues long. The ends lost 7 bases at V and 7 bases at J; junction bases unmatched: 12. From germline, CDR1 is DFQATT and CDR2 SNEGSKA (reference sequence).

This clonotype was picked up many times. The chain recombines TRBV24-1 with TRBJ2-1; D is undetermined. The CDR3 has 15 amino acids. Per germline, CDR1 KGHDR and CDR2 SFDVKD. V was trimmed by 5 bases and J by 5 bases, leaving 15 bases between them. The CDR3 sequence is CATSAGLTEHNEQFF. The CDR3 bases are TGTGCCACCAGTGCGGGTCTAACCGAGCACAATGAGCAGTTCTTC.

This clonotype showed up many times. The chain employs TRBV19 and TRBJ2-2; unclear D gene. Germline V lookup: CDR1 LNHDA, CDR2 SQIVND (reference sequence). The CDR3 sequence is 12 residues long. Trimming removed 7 bases at V and 6 bases at J, with 9 bases between. The CDR3 region has the DNA TGTGCCAGTAATACATACCCCGGGGAGCTGTTTTTT. Protein product: CASNTYPGELFF.

Many counts were recorded for this clonotype. This chain uses TRBV11-3 with TRBJ2-5; D possibly corresponds to TRBD2 (7 bases). The CDR3 has 14 residues. Per germline, CDR1 SGHNT and CDR2 YENEEA. V was pared by 5 bases and J by 4 bases, with 14 bases between. The DNA for the CDR3 is TGTGCCAGCAGCCACCCGGGGGGCCGAGAGACCCAGTACTTC. Its protein is CASSHPGGRETQYF.

On this clonotype: A read error may explain this, as a much larger clone is one base away. This chain joins TRBV20-1 and TRBJ2-7; TRBD2 aligns across 7 bases. V shed 0 bases, J shed 6 bases, and the junction held 8 bases outside the gene matches. The CDR3 runs 14 residues. Germline V gene data show CDR1 as DFQATT and CDR2 as SNEGSKA (reference sequence). Here the CDR3 reads CSARDAGLPSEQYF. In DNA form, the CDR3 reads TGCAGTGCTAGAGATGCGGGACTACCCTCCGAGCAGTACTTC.

This clonotype was observed once. At one end, the junction sequence differs from germline, possibly due to a read error. The chain couples TRBV5-4 to TRBJ2-2; 13 positions match TRBD2. CDR1 is SGHNT and CDR2 is YYREEE in the germline V gene (reference sequence). The CDR3 loop spans 13 amino acids. This CDR3 is CASSPRTSGRIDF. Written as DNA, the CDR3 is TGTGCCAGCAGCCCAAGGACTAGCGGGAGAATAGATTTT.

This clonotype was picked up many times. The chain has TRBV11-2 and TRBJ2-3, with D maybe TRBD2 (5 bases). The CDR3 has 13 residues. From germline, CDR1 is SGHAT and CDR2 FQNNGV. V gave up 0 bases and J gave up 9 bases, with 10 bases separating them. The CDR3 region has the DNA TGTGCCAGCAGCTTAGAATTCGGAGGAACGCAGTATTTT. It specifies CASSLEFGGTQYF. The complete variable domain, with remaining parts taken from reference TRBV11-2 and TRBJ2-3, reads EAGVAQSPRYKIIEKRQSVAFWCNPISGHATLYWYQQILGQGPKLLIQFQNNGVVDDSQLPKDRFSAERLKGVDSTLKIQPAKLEDSAVYLCASSLEFGGTQYFGPGTRLTVL.

Points on this clonotype: This may be a read error, as it is one base from a much larger clone. The rearrangement links TRBV20-1 to TRBJ1-2; D unclear. The CDR3 contains 12 residues. Per germline, CDR1 DFQATT and CDR2 SNEGSKA (reference sequence). The CDR3: CSARGQNYGSTF. CDR3 DNA: TGCAGTGCTAGAGGCCAGAACTATGGCTCCACCTTC.

This clonotype was picked up many times. V gene TRBV7-6 combines with J gene TRBJ2-1; 9 positions agree with TRBD2. Germline V CDR1 and CDR2: SGHVS, FNYEAQ. J gave up 8 bases and V 0 bases, and 8 bases lay outside the gene matches. The CDR3 sequence is 16 residues long. The CDR3 region has the DNA TGTGCCAGCAGCTTAGCATCCGGGACTAGCAGAGATGAGCAGTTCTTC. It specifies CASSLASGTSRDEQFF.

Ten or more counts support this clonotype. A read error may account for a junction end that differs from germline. The chain joins TRBV7-7 to TRBJ2-1; D is possibly TRBD2 (6 bases). CDR1 and CDR2 from the germline V gene are SSHAT and FNYEAQ (reference sequence). The CDR3 is 13 amino acids. The CDR3 DNA reads TGTGCTAGCAGCCGACTAGTGTCCGATGAGCAGTTCTTC. Translating gives CASSRLVSDEQFF.

Comments on this clonotype: Since a much larger clone is just one base distant, this may be a read error. The rearrangement joins TRBV7-3 to TRBJ1-5, with no clear D. The CDR3 runs to 13 residues. From germline, CDR1 is SGHTA and CDR2 FQGTGA. The CDR3 DNA reads TGTTCCAGCAGCTTAACGAAGGGTCAGCCCCAGCATTTT. It is translated as CSSSLTKGQPQHF.